The T cell receptor (beta chain) described here comes from a study of OX40 agonist ivuxolimab in advanced cancers. Study information: With ivuxolimab, an agonistic anti-OX40 (CD134) antibody, patients were treated. The diagnoses of dose-escalation patients were hepatocellular carcinoma, melanoma, renal cell or head and neck cancer. Study-level results: Clonal expansion was among the lowest in partial responders at 0.1-3.0 mg/kg, especially CD8+. Expanded clones were, on average, more numerous in CD8+ T cells than in CD4+.

TCRdb's copy holds only in-frame clones and misses some; the assay was immunoSEQ multiplex PCR. The sample includes 50,000 to 70,000 clones, around 84% of them seen just once. Germline V gene lookup returns CDR1 SGHRS and CDR2 YFSETQ. The CDR3 consists of 16 residues. The V gene end was trimmed by 4 bases and the J gene end by 1 base; junction bases not matched to a gene: 8. Details on this clone: Its antigen remains unknown.

The rearrangement uses TRBV5-1 and TRBJ1-3; TRBD1 matches at 7 bases. Sequencing used CD4+ or CD8+ T cells sorted from blood, obtained in a trial of the OX40 agonist ivuxolimab. This TCR derives from an adult with an advanced solid tumor such as melanoma, head and neck, liver or kidney cancer. CDR3 sequence: CASSLSGTASGNTIYF. CDR3 sequence (DNA): TGCGCCAGCAGCCTGTCCGGGACAGCGTCTGGAAACACCATATATTTT.